Detailed here is one TCR beta chain. The sample is drawn from a study of cytomegalovirus exposure and HLA in healthy donors. Between the trimmed V and J ends, which lost 5 bases and 3 bases, there was a span of 13 bases. The CDR3 consists of 13 residues. Germline V CDR1 and CDR2: GTSNPN, SVGIG (reference sequence). Primers for the PCR totalled 60 Vbeta and 13 Jbeta. Libraries were prepared by immunoSEQ multiplex PCR; TCRdb keeps only in-frame clonotypes and omits some of them. The data hold about 140,000 clones, with roughly 79% observed a single time. The TCR sequence derives from a woman in her thirties or forties in good health and CMV-seronegative. The specimen sequenced was PBMCs. The rearrangement joins TRBV30 to TRBJ1-1; D gene unclear. CDR3 coding DNA: TGTGCCTGGGTACCAACCGACTACACTGAAGCTTTCTTT. Encoded protein: CAWVPTDYTEAFF.